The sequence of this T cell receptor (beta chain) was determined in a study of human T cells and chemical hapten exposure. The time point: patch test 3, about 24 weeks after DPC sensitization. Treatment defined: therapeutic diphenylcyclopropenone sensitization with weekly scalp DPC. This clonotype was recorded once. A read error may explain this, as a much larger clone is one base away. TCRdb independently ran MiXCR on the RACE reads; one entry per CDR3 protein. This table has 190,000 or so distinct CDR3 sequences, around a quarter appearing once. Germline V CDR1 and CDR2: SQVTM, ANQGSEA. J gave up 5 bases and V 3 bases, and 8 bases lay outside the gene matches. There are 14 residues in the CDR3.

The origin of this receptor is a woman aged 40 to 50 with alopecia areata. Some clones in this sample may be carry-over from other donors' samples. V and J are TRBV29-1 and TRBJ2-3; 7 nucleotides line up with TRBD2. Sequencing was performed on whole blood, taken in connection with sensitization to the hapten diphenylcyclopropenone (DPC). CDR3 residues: CSVEGGRGIDTQYF. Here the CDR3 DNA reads TGCAGCGTTGAGGGGGGGAGGGGCATAGATACGCAGTATTTT.